This T cell receptor (beta chain) appears in the sequencing data of a study of graft-versus-host responses after intestinal transplantation. Study overall: Anti-thymocyte globulin was used for induction in all recipients, who then took tacrolimus and steroids for 3 to 4 years.

With respect to this clone: Its antigen is not known.

Points from the study as a whole: Allografts from individuals with graft-donor T cell macrochimerism displayed high graft-versus-host to host-versus-graft clonal ratios.

Profiling relied on immunoSEQ multiplex PCR, and the TCRdb table lists in-frame clones only, not all of them. The sample lists some 64,000 clones, more than 90% seen once, with 1.7% in the top ten. The length of the CDR3 is 18 residues. The V segment lost 4 bases and the J segment 5 bases; nucleotides outside the gene matches: 11. The germline V gene encodes CDR1 SGHNT and CDR2 YYREEE (reference sequence). This TCR was sampled from a human donor who was the organ donor for an intestinal transplant. Sequenced here: unstimulated CD8+ T cells sorted from spleen or lymph node cells, sampled before transplant. This chain links TRBV5-4 with TRBJ2-2; 13 positions agree with TRBD2. CDR3 sequence: CASSHGTSGRARTGELFF. The CDR3 bases are TGTGCCAGCAGCCACGGAACTAGCGGGAGGGCCCGGACCGGGGAGCTGTTTTTT.